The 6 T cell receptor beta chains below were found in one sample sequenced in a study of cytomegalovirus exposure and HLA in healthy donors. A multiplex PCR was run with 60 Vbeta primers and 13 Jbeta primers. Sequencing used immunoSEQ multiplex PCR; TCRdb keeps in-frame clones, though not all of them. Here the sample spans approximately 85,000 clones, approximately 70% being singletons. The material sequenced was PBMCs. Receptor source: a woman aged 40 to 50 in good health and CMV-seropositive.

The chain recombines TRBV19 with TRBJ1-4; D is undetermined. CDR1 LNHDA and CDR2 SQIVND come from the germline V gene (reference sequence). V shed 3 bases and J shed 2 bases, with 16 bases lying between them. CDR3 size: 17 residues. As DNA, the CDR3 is TGTGCCAGTAGTATCGGGGATTTCTTCTCGACTAATGAAAAACTGTTTTTT. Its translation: CASSIGDFFSTNEKLFF.

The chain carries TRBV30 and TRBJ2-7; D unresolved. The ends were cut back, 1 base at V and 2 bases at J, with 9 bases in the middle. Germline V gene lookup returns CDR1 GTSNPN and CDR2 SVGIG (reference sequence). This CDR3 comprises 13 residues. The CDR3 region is CAWSGDWTYEQYF. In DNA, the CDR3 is TGTGCCTGGAGTGGCGACTGGACCTACGAGCAGTACTTC.

CDR3 coding DNA: TGTGCAAGTCGCTTAGGGGGGGGAAATGAGCAGTTCTTC. It yields the protein CASRLGGGNEQFF. The V gene is TRBV12-2, the J gene TRBJ2-1; TRBD2, as called in the table, went unchecked against the DNA. TRBV12-2 is designated a pseudogene. The CDR3 consists of 13 residues.

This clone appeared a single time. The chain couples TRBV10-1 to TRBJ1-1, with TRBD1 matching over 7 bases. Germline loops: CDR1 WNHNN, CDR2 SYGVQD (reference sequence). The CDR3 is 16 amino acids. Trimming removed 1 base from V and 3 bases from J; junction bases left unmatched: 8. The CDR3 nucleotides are TGCGCCAGCAGTGAGTTGGCAGGGGGGCCTTACACTGAAGCTTTCTTT. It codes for CASSELAGGPYTEAFF.

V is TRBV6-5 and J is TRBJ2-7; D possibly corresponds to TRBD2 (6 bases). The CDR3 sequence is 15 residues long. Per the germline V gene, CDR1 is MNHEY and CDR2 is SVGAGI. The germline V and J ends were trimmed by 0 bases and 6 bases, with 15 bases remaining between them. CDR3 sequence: CASSYSGGLVGEQYF. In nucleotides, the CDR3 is TGTGCCAGCAGTTACTCCGGGGGACTCGTAGGCGAGCAGTACTTC.

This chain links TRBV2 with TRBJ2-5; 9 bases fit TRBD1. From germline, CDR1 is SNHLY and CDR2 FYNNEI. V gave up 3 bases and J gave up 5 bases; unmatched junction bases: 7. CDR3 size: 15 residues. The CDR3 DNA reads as TGTGCCAGCAGTGACACGGGGACAGGGTGGGAGACCCAGTACTTC. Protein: CASSDTGTGWETQYF.